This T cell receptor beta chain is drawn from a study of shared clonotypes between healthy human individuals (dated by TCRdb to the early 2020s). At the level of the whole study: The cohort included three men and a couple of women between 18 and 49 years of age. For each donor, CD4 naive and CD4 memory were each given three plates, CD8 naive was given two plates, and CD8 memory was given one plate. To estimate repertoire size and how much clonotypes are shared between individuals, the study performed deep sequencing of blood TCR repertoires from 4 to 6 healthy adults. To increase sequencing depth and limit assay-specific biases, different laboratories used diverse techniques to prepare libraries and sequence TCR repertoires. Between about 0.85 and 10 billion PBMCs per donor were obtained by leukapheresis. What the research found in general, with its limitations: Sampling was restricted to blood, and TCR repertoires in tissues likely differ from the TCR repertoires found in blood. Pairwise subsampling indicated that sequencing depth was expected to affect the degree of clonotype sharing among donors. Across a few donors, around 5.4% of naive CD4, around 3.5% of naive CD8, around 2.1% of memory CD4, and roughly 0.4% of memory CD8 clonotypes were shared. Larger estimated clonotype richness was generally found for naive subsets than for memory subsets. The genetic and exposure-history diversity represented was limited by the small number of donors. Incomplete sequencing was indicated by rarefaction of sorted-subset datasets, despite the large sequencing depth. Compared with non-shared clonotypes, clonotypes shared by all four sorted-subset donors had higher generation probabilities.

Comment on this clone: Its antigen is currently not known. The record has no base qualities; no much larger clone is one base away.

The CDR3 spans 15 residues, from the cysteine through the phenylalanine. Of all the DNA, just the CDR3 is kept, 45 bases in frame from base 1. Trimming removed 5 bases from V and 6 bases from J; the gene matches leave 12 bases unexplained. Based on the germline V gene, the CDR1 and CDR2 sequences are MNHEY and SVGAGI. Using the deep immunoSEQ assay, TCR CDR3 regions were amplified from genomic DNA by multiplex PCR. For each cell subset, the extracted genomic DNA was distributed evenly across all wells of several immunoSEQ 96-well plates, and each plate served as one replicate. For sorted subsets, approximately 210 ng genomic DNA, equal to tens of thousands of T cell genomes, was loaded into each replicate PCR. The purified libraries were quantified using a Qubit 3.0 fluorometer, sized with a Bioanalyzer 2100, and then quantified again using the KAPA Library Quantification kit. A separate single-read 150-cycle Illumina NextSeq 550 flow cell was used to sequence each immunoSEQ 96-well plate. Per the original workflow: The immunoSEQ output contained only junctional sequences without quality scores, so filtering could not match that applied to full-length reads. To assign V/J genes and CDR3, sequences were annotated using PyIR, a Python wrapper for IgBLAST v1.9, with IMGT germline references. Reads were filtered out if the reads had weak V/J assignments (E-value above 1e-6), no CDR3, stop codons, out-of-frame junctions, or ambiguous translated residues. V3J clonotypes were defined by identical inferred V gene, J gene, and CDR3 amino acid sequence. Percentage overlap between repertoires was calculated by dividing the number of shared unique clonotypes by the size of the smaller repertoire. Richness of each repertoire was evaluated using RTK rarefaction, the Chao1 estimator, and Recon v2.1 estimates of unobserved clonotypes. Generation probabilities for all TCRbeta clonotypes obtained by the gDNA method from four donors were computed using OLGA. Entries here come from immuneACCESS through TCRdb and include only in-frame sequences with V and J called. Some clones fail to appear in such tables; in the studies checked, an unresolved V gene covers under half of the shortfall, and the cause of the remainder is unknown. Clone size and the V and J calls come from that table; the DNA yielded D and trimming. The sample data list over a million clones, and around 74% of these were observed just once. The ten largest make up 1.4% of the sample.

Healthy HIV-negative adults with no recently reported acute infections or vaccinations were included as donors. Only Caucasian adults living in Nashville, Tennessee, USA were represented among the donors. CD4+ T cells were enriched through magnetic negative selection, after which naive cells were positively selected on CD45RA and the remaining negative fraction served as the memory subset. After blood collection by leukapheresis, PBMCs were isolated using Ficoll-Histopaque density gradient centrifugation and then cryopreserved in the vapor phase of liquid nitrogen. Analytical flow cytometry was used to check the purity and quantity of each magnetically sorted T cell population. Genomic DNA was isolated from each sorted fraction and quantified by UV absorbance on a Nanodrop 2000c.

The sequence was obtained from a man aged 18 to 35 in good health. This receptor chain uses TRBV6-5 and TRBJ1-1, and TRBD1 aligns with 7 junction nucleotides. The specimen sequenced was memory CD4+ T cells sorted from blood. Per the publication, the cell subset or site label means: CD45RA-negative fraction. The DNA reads TGTGCCAGCAGTGCGCGGGACAGAGCGTTCGCTGAAGCTTTCTTT. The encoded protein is CASSARDRAFAEAFF.